This passage covers 4 T cell receptor beta chains from one sample sequenced in a study of cytomegalovirus exposure and HLA in healthy donors. 60 Vbeta and 13 Jbeta primers were used in PCR. Clones were sequenced by immunoSEQ multiplex PCR, and TCRdb holds only the in-frame ones, with some missing. With about 120,000 clones in the sample, the ten largest clones hold around 1.6%. Sequencing was performed on PBMCs. The source of these receptors is a woman aged 40 to 50 in good health and CMV-seropositive.

This chain links TRBV6-5 with TRBJ1-1; D remains unclear. V was cut by 4 bases and J by 0 bases, with 9 bases left in between. This CDR3 has 14 amino acids. The V gene's germline CDR1 is MNHEY and CDR2 SVGAGI. The CDR3 DNA follows: TGTGCCAGCAGTTGGTCCGGGGTGAACACTGAAGCTTTCTTT. It translates to CASSWSGVNTEAFF.

The genes are TRBV27 and TRBJ2-7; 8 positions agree with TRBD2. The trim removed 4 bases at V and 4 bases at J, leaving 3 bases unmatched. The CDR3 length is 13 residues. The germline V gene encodes CDR1 MNHEY and CDR2 SMNVEV (reference sequence). The CDR3 here is CASSWASGYEQYF. The CDR3 nucleotides read TGTGCCAGCAGTTGGGCTAGCGGGTACGAGCAGTACTTC.

The rearrangement joins TRBV18 to TRBJ1-1; TRBD1 is a possible D gene (5 bases). CDR1 is KGHSH and CDR2 is LQKENI in the germline V gene. Trimming took off 1 base at V and 0 bases at J, with 9 bases between the two ends. The CDR3 length is 15 residues. CDR3 coding DNA: TGTGCCAGCTCACCACAAGTGACAGTGAACACTGAAGCTTTCTTT. It translates to CASSPQVTVNTEAFF.

The rearrangement links TRBV7-9 to TRBJ2-3; TRBD2 matches at 9 bases. The germline V gene has CDR1 SEHNR and CDR2 FQNEAQ (reference sequence). The CDR3 totals 16 residues. V was pared by 0 bases and J by 4 bases, with 5 bases of the junction left unmatched. CDR3 in DNA: TGTGCCAGCAGCTTAGCGTTGCGGGAGGGCGCAGATACGCAGTATTTT. Translated, it gives CASSLALREGADTQYF.